This TCR beta chain was sequenced during a study of patients and donors after allogeneic stem cell transplantation (dated by TCRdb to the early 2020s). After removal of 6 bases from V and 6 bases from J, the junction retains 9 bases not matched to a gene. The CDR3, from cysteine to phenylalanine, totals 15 residues. Solely the CDR3 DNA is kept, with 45 bases framed from the first base. Libraries came from RT-PCR. The instrument was a NextSeq 550. The public reads were quality trimmed at Q25 with fastp and then assembled into clones with MiXCR by TCRdb, keeping productive beta chains. All rows with the same CDR3 protein become a single entry with the most common DNA and genes. The sample records roughly 230,000 distinct CDR3 sequences, approximately 14% of which are singletons. Around 10% of the sample is in the top ten clones. This clonotype was counted at least ten times. Its binding antigen is unknown. The record has no base qualities; no much larger clone is one base away.

The sequencing input was blood, either unsorted or a sorted T cell fraction (not recorded which). The sequence derives from a human donor who was either an allogeneic HSCT recipient or a stem cell or donor lymphocyte infusion donor (not recorded which). It is not recorded whose cells these are; they may come from a transplant donor. The sequence is built from TRBV12-3 or TRBV12-4 and TRBJ2-2, and TRBD1 aligns with 8 junction nucleotides. The CDR3 region has the sequence CASSPGQVGSGELFF. The bases read TGTGCCAGCAGCCCGGGACAGGTCGGGTCCGGGGAGCTGTTTTTT.